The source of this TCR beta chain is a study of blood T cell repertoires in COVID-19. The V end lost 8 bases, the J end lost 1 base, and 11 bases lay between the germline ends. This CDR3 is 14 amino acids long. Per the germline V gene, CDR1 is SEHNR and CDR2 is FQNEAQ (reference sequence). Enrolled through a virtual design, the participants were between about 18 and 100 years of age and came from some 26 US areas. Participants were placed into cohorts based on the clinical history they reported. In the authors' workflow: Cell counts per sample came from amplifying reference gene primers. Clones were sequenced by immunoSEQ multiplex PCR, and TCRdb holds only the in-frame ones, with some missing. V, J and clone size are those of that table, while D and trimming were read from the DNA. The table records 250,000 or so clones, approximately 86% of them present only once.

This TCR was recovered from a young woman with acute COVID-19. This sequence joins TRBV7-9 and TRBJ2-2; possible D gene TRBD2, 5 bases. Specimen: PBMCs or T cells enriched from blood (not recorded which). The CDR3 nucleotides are TGTGCCAGCCTTCGGGGAGAGAACACCGGGGAGCTGTTTTTT. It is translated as CASLRGENTGELFF.